The rows below give T cell receptor beta chains drawn from one sample of a study of T cells in Graves' hyperthyroidism and ophthalmopathy. TCRdb ran MiXCR on the multiplex PCR reads and lists one entry per CDR3 protein. The repertoire includes approximately 700,000 distinct CDR3 sequences, about a sixth of them detected once, and about 8.4% sits in the top ten. The sample comprised blood. These receptors were collected from a man in his late teens or twenties with Graves' hyperthyroidism. The CDR3 runs from the conserved cysteine through the conserved F or W. Fields, in order: J gene, D gene, clone size, V gene, CDR3 DNA, CDR3 protein. The D gene is left open where the match is weak. Rows may omit the clone size; those that give it use once, few, many or a size class.

TRBJ2-7,.,many,TRBV27,TGTGCCAGCAGTTTATCATACGGGACACCTACCTACGAGCAGTACTTC,CASSLSYGTPTYEQYF
TRBJ2-2,TRBD2,few,TRBV12-5,TGTGCTAGTGGTTTGGTACTAGCGGGTTTCACCGGGGAGCTGTTTTTT,CASGLVLAGFTGELFF
TRBJ2-3,.,few,TRBV29-1,TGCAGCGTTGGGGAAGGCCATAGCACAGATACGCAGTATTTT,CSVGEGHSTDTQYF
TRBJ2-1,TRBD1,few,TRBV19,TGTGCCAGTAACGACAGGGGCCCCTACAATGAGCAGTTCTTC,CASNDRGPYNEQFF
TRBJ2-7,TRBD2,.,TRBV27,TGTGCCTGCAGTCCCAGGACTAGCGGGAGTAGTGAGCAGTACTTC,CACSPRTSGSSEQYF
TRBJ2-3,.,many,TRBV28,TGTGCCAGCAGTGATGGACAGTTCCCAGATACGCAGTATTTT,CASSDGQFPDTQYF
TRBJ2-7,.,many,TRBV12-3/TRBV12-4,TGTGCCAGCAGTCAACTCGGGAGCTCCTACGAGCAGTACTTC,CASSQLGSSYEQYF
TRBJ1-2,TRBD1,many,TRBV12-3/TRBV12-4,TGTGCCAGCAGTTATGTGAGGGGGCTCTCCCCTAACTATGGCTACACCTTC,CASSYVRGLSPNYGYTF
TRBJ2-7,TRBD2,few,TRBV7-2,TGTGCCAGCAGTTCGGGACTAGCGGGAGGTGACTACGAGCAGTACTTC,CASSSGLAGGDYEQYF
TRBJ2-1,TRBD2,.,TRBV14,TGTGCCAGCAGCCAAGTGTCGGGGGGGTTGTACAATGAGCAGTTCTTC,CASSQVSGGLYNEQFF
TRBJ1-1,.,many,TRBV18,TGTGCCAGCTCACCTACAGGGTTCGGCGTCACTGAAGCTTTCTTT,CASSPTGFGVTEAFF
TRBJ2-7,.,many,TRBV30,TGTGCCTGGAGTAAAGACTCGACCTACGAGCAGTACTTC,CAWSKDSTYEQYF
TRBJ2-3,TRBD1,.,TRBV6-2/TRBV6-3,TGTGCCAGCAGTTACTCGACCGGGACAGGGTACACAGATACGCAGTATTTT,CASSYSTGTGYTDTQYF
TRBJ2-5,TRBD2,many,TRBV18,TGTGCCAGCTCACCAAAAGCGGGAGCTGAAGAGACCCAGTACTTC,CASSPKAGAEETQYF
TRBJ2-2,TRBD2,few,TRBV3-1,TGTGCCAGCAGTCCCGGACTAGCGGGAGATCTTGGCGGGGAGCTGTTTTTT,CASSPGLAGDLGGELFF
TRBJ2-4,.,many,TRBV3-1,TGTGCCAGCAGCCCATCAGCTAAAAACATTCAGTACTTC,CASSPSAKNIQYF
TRBJ2-1,.,few,TRBV4-1,TGCGCCAGCAGCCAAGAAGGAGGTCCGGATGAGCAGTTCTTC,CASSQEGGPDEQFF
TRBJ1-2,.,many,TRBV11-1,TGTGCCAGCAGCTTAAAGGGGCGCGACTATGGCTACACCTTC,CASSLKGRDYGYTF
TRBJ2-7,.,many,TRBV11-3,TGTGCCAGCAGCCCCGTCCGACAGGGAGGCTACGAGCAGTACTTC,CASSPVRQGGYEQYF
TRBJ1-6,.,.,TRBV15,TGTGCCACCAGCTATAGGGGGGATTCACCCCTCCACTTT,CATSYRGDSPLHF
TRBJ2-3,TRBD1,.,TRBV7-2,TGTGCCAGCAGCTTCGCCGGACAGGGCGGATTGGATACGCAGTATTTT,CASSFAGQGGLDTQYF
TRBJ1-1,.,.,TRBV6-1,TGTGCCAGCACCCTGGGGGGGAACACTGAAGCTTTCTTT,CASTLGGNTEAFF
TRBJ2-3,TRBD2,many,TRBV11-2,TGTGCCAGCAGCCATATTCTAGCGGGAAGGGGCACAGATACGCAGTATTTT,CASSHILAGRGTDTQYF
TRBJ2-7,TRBD1,many,TRBV10-3,TGTGCCATCAGTAGGGACAGGGACGACGAGCAGTACTTC,CAISRDRDDEQYF
TRBJ2-7,.,few,TRBV25-1,TGTGCCAGCAGTAACAGGGCCCACGAGCAGTACTTC,CASSNRAHEQYF
TRBJ2-7,TRBD1,.,TRBV11-2,TGTGCCAGCACCCTGACAGGGAAGTACGAGCAGTACTTC,CASTLTGKYEQYF
TRBJ2-3,TRBD1,many,TRBV30,TGTGCCTGGAGCTACAGGGGTAGTTTTAGGGATACGCAGTATTTT,CAWSYRGSFRDTQYF
TRBJ1-5,.,few,TRBV29-1,TGCAGCGCCGCGCGGGGCAGCCGCGGAGGGGGCAATCAGCCCCAGCATTTT,CSAARGSRGGGNQPQHF
TRBJ2-7,.,many,TRBV28,TGTGCCAGCAGTTCGCCTAGGAGGTGGGTTTACGAGCAGTACTTC,CASSSPRRWVYEQYF
TRBJ1-1,.,.,TRBV6-1,TGTGCCAGCAGTGAAGGTGCCTGGCCGGGGATGAACACTGAAGCTTTCTTT,CASSEGAWPGMNTEAFF
TRBJ1-4,TRBD1,.,TRBV7-9,TGTGCCAGCAGCTTCAAGGGACAGGAAAAACTGTTTTTT,CASSFKGQEKLFF
TRBJ1-1,.,many,TRBV30,TGTGCCTGGGTGTTCGGACCTTACACTGAAGCTTTCTTT,CAWVFGPYTEAFF
TRBJ1-4,TRBD1,once,TRBV9,TGTGCCAGCAGTGGGCAGGACAGGGTGGGCGAAAAACTGTTTTTT,CASSGQDRVGEKLFF
TRBJ2-1,TRBD2,few,TRBV20-1,TGCAGTGCTAGAGTCGGGGGGGGGGGCTACAATGAGCAGTTCTTC,CSARVGGGGYNEQFF
TRBJ2-1,TRBD2,many,TRBV6-2/TRBV6-3,TGTGCCAGCAGTTACTCTGGACTAGCGGGCTTTAATGAGCAGTTCTTC,CASSYSGLAGFNEQFF
TRBJ2-1,.,.,TRBV20-1,TGCAGTGCTAGAGATCTCGGTTTGACTGAGCAGTTCTTC,CSARDLGLTEQFF
TRBJ1-3,.,many,TRBV10-1,TGCGCCAGCAGTGATGGATCCGGAAACACCATATATTTT,CASSDGSGNTIYF
TRBJ1-2,TRBD1,few,TRBV4-3,TGCGCCAGCAGCCAAGAAACACAGGGGGCGGATGGCTACACCTTC,CASSQETQGADGYTF
TRBJ2-5,.,.,TRBV19,TGTGCCAGTAGTATCGGGGGGACAGGCCCGTACCAAGAGACCCAGTACTTC,CASSIGGTGPYQETQYF
TRBJ2-7,.,.,TRBV27,TGTGCCAGCAGCTTGGTTTATCAGGCCCTCTACGAGCAGTACTTC,CASSLVYQALYEQYF
TRBJ2-7,.,many,TRBV6-1,TGTGCCAGCAGGTCCGGAGGAGGGTACGAGCAGTACTTC,CASRSGGGYEQYF
TRBJ2-1,TRBD2,many,TRBV28,TGTGCCAGCAGTTCTCCGGGACTAGCGGGAGGAGGCTCCTACAATGAGCAGTTCTTC,CASSSPGLAGGGSYNEQFF
TRBJ2-3,TRBD1,.,TRBV5-4,TGTGCCAGCAGCTCTCCTACAGGGGACGATACGCAGTATTTT,CASSSPTGDDTQYF
TRBJ2-4,.,many,TRBV3-1,TGTGCCAGCAGCCAAGAGCCCAGGATTACGGACATTCAGTACTTC,CASSQEPRITDIQYF
TRBJ1-3,.,.,TRBV14,TGTGCCAGCAGCCGGTTGAAGGGGAGCTCTGGAAACACCATATATTTT,CASSRLKGSSGNTIYF
TRBJ2-1,TRBD2,many,TRBV7-2,TGTGCCAGCAGCTTGACTAGCGGTCTTACCTACAATGAGCAGTTCTTC,CASSLTSGLTYNEQFF
TRBJ1-5,.,many,TRBV20-1,TGCAGTGCTCGGACGGGAAATCAGCCCCAGCATTTT,CSARTGNQPQHF
TRBJ1-2,.,.,TRBV20-1,TGCAGTGCTAGTTTGGGCTACGCCTTC,CSASLGYAF